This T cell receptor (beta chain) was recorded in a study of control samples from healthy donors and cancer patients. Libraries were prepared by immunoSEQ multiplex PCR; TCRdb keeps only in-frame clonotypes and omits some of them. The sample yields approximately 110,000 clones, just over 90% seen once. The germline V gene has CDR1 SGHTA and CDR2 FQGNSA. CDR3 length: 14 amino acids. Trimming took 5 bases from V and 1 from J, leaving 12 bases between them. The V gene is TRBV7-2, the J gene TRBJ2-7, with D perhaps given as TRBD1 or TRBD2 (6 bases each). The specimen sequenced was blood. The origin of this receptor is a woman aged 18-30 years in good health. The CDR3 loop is CASSLGGGSYEQYF. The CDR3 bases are TGTGCCAGCAGCCTAGGGGGAGGATCCTACGAGCAGTACTTC.